This TCR beta chain was retrieved from a study of cytomegalovirus exposure and HLA in healthy donors. PCR used 60 Vbeta primers and 13 Jbeta primers. Method: immunoSEQ multiplex PCR; TCRdb's copy keeps in-frame clones and lacks some. Of roughly 140,000 clones in the sample, approximately 80% were seen once. The CDR3 has 16 amino acids. V was trimmed by 2 bases and J by 7 bases, leaving 17 bases between them. CDR1 MNHNS and CDR2 SASEGT come from the germline V gene. This clone occurred a few times. Its matching antigen is unknown. Whole-study findings and limits: Sequencing depth across donors, presence/absence analyses assumed, was roughly uniform. A later analysis reportedly found that, within productive TCRs, an Asian-associated ancestry cluster had fewer N-insertions than the mean observed across the roughly 700 donors. Reportedly, TCR beta sequences accurately predicted HLA-A and HLA-B alleles in most subjects. Rarity marked most TCR sequences, yet some public TCRs occurred in many donors.

The chain uses TRBV6-1 and TRBJ1-4; the D is unclear. Sequencing was performed on PBMCs. The sequence was obtained from a middle-aged woman in good health and CMV-seropositive. The CDR3 is CASSELAAPLFEKLFF. DNA for the CDR3: TGTGCCAGCAGTGAATTGGCCGCTCCTCTTTTTGAAAAACTGTTTTTT.